One T cell receptor (beta chain) is described in this entry. TCRdb's copy holds only in-frame clones and misses some; the assay was immunoSEQ multiplex PCR. This sample has 150,000 to 180,000 clones; roughly 94% occur once, and the top ten carry just over 0.3%. This sample was taken from a study of OX40 agonist ivuxolimab in advanced cancers. Across the whole study: There were three patients with partial responses, one having hepatocellular carcinoma and two cutaneous melanoma.

Sample: CD4+ or CD8+ T cells sorted from blood, taken in a trial of the OX40 agonist ivuxolimab. This receptor was taken from an adult with an advanced solid tumor such as melanoma, head and neck, liver or kidney cancer.

CDR3 DNA: TGTGCCAGCAGCTTGGCGGAAAACACCGGGGAGCTGTTTTTT. Translation: CASSLAENTGELFF. The chain joins TRBV5-4 to TRBJ2-2; no definite D call. CDR3 length equals 14 residues. Trimming pared 0 bases from V and 2 bases from J, leaving 5 bases between. Germline CDR1 reads SGHNT; CDR2 reads YYREEE (reference sequence).